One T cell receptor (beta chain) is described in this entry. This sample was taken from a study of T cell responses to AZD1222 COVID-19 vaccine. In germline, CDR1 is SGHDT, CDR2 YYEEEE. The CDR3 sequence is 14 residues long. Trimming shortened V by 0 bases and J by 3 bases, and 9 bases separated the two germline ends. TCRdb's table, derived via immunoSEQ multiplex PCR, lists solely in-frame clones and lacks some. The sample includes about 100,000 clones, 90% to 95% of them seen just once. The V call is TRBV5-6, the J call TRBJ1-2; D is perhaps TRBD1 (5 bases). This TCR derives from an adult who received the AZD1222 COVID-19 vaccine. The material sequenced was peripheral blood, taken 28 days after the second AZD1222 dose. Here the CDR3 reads CASSLGDFDYGYTF. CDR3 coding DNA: TGTGCCAGCAGCTTGGGGGACTTTGACTATGGCTACACCTTC.